This TCR beta chain was captured by sequencing in a study of T-cell reconstitution after alpha-beta-depleted transplantation in children. Unmatched junction bases numbered 3, after V lost 4 bases and J lost 0 bases. In germline, CDR1 is LGHNA, CDR2 YSLEER. The CDR3 is 15 amino acids. In regard to this clonotype: The antigen is unknown.

The library targeted TCRbeta and was prepared with unique molecular identifiers. TCRdb analysed the PCR reads with MiXCR anew, one entry per CDR3 protein. The table records fewer than 700,000 distinct CDR3 sequences, over 10% of them present only once. Notes on the study in general: High day-60 TCRbeta diversity in some patients came from surviving recipient T cells and thymic progenitors. Reportedly, alpha-beta T cells present about two months post-transplant originated from several hundred expanded clones of graft origin.

The receptor comes from a male patient younger than 18 who had a stem cell transplant for acute myeloid leukemia, so the T cells may come from the graft donor. Sequencing was performed on PBMCs, mostly from graft donor cells, taken 360 days after TCRalphabeta/CD19-depleted stem cell transplant. V and J are TRBV4-3 and TRBJ2-7, with 10 bases lining up with TRBD2. CDR3 sequence: CASSPLAGVSYEQYF. CDR3 nucleotide sequence: TGCGCCAGCAGCCCTCTAGCGGGAGTCTCCTACGAGCAGTACTTC.